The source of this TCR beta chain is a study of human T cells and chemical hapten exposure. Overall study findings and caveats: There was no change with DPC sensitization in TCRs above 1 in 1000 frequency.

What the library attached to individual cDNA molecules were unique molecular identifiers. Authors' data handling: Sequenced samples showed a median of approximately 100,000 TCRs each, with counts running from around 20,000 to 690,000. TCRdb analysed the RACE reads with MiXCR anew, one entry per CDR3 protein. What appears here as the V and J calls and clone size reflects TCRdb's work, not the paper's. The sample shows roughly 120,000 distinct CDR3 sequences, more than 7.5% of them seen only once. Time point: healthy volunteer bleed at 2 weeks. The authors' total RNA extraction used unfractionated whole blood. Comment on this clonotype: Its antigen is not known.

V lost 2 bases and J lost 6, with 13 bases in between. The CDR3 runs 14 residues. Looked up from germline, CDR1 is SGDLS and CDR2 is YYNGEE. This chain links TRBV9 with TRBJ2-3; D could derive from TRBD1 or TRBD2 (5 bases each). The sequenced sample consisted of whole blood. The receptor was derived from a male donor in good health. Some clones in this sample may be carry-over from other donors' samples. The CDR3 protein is CASSVRDRWDTQYF. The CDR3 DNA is TGTGCCAGCAGCGTTCGGGACCGGTGGGATACGCAGTATTTT.